These 2 T cell receptor beta chains share one sample of origin, sequenced in a study of radiation and T cells in renal cell carcinoma. As for time point: blood 2 weeks post-SBRT. Treatment denoted: 15 Gy SBRT to primary tumor, nephrectomy 4 weeks later. Repertoires were generated with immunoSEQ multiplex PCR, while TCRdb's copy carries only in-frame clones and drops some. This table holds about 150,000 clones, around 90% found once. The sequencing used blood, collected from a patient whose treatment included radiotherapy and nephrectomy. These receptors all come from a woman aged 50 to 60 with renal cell carcinoma.

This chain joins TRBV9 and TRBJ2-1; D remains unclear. Between the trimmed V and J ends, which lost 1 base and 2 bases, there was a span of 10 bases. The CDR3 sequence is 15 residues long. CDR1 is SGDLS, CDR2 YYNGEE, per germline. The CDR3 loop is CASSVSEVAYNEQFF. The CDR3 coding sequence is TGTGCCAGCAGCGTATCCGAGGTCGCCTACAATGAGCAGTTCTTC.

The chain links TRBV19 to TRBJ1-2; D ambiguous. Germline CDR1 is LNHDA and CDR2 is SQIVND (reference sequence). The CDR3 extends over 14 amino acids. Trimming removed 7 bases from V and 5 bases from J, with 17 bases in between. Here the CDR3 DNA reads TGTGCCAGTAAACCCCAGGCCCCCACGTATGGCTACACCTTC. It codes for CASKPQAPTYGYTF.